One T cell receptor (beta chain) is described in this entry. Its antigen is unknown. TCRdb reprocessed the RT-PCR reads with MiXCR, giving one entry per CDR3 protein. The table includes about 500,000 distinct CDR3 sequences, 6% to 9% detected once. This record belongs to a study of response to subunit inactivated influenza vaccine. Points from the study as a whole: The authors put forward the suggestion that each seasonal influenza vaccination may bring in only a limited number of new T cells.

V lost 6 bases to trimming and J lost 3 bases; unmatched junction nucleotides: 13. CDR1 and CDR2 from the germline V gene are MDHEN and SYDVKM. The CDR3 spans 16 residues. The rearrangement joins TRBV28 to TRBJ2-7; 8 bases are shared with TRBD1. The sequence was collected from a man aged 45 to 75 who received an inactivated influenza vaccine. Here the sequenced sample was PBMCs from blood, taken around 25 months after vaccination. CDR3 coding DNA: TGTGCCAGCAGCTCCCCTCGGACAGGGAGGTACTACGAGCAGTACTTC. Amino acids: CASSSPRTGRYYEQYF.